The 17 T cell receptor beta chains reported below all come from one sample, sequenced in a study of CXCR3-negative and CXCR3-positive naive CD8 T cells. In preparing the TRB cDNA libraries, 5' RACE with UMI labels was used. TCRdb reanalyzed the 5' RACE reads and collapses them to one entry per CDR3 protein, without DNA. The sample data list 30,000 to 40,000 distinct CDR3 sequences. Input material: memory CD8+ T cells from blood. The receptor set was obtained from a human donor in good health. Some clones in this sample may be carry-over from other donors' samples.

V and J are TRBV12-3 or TRBV12-4 and TRBJ2-7. This CDR3 is 13 amino acids long. CDR3 residues: CASSFATYYEQYF.

The chain employs TRBV19 and TRBJ1-4. CDR1 is LNHDA, CDR2 SQIVND, per germline (reference sequence). The CDR3 has 11 amino acids. The CDR3 loop reads CASSTDEKLFF. The whole variable domain, remainder taken from reference TRBV19 and TRBJ1-4, is DGGITQSPKYLFRKEGQNVTLSCEQNLNHDAMYWYRQDPGQGLRLIYYSQIVNDFQKGDIAEGYSVSREKKESFPLTVTSAQKNPTAFYLCASSTDEKLFFGSGTQLSVL.

The chain links TRBV20-1 to TRBJ2-7; checking the TCRdb D call of TRBD1 is not possible without DNA. There are 15 residues in the CDR3. Germline CDR1 is DFQATT and CDR2 is SNEGSKA (reference sequence). CDR3 in amino acids: CSASLGSGGPYEQYF.

The chain uses TRBV7-6 and TRBJ2-7; TCRdb's D gene call, TRBD1, goes unchecked for lack of DNA. Per the germline V gene, CDR1 is SGHVS and CDR2 is FNYEAQ. This CDR3 spans 16 amino acids. CDR3 sequence reads: CASSEKIWGQSYEQYF.

The chain is built from TRBV28 and TRBJ2-1; TCRdb's D call of TRBD2 is untestable without DNA. Germline assignment: CDR1 MDHEN and CDR2 SYDVKM. This CDR3 has 17 residues. The CDR3 spells CASSFLVREGTDNEQFF.

The chain employs TRBV28 and TRBJ1-6. In germline, CDR1 is MDHEN, CDR2 SYDVKM. This CDR3 comprises 16 residues. The CDR3 is CASSNDPDTYNSPLHF.

The rearrangement uses TRBV6-5 and TRBJ2-2; TCRdb reports TRBD1, a call that lacks DNA to check it against. The CDR3 is 14 residues long. CDR1 is MNHEY, CDR2 SVGAGI, per germline. The CDR3 sequence: CASTTGGGTGELFF.

J is TRBJ2-7 and V is TRBV20-1. The CDR3 spans 14 residues. Germline loops: CDR1 DFQATT, CDR2 SNEGSKA (reference sequence). The CDR3 loop is CSARSLGSYYEQYF.

The genes are TRBV9 and TRBJ2-1. CDR3 size: 12 residues. Germline V gene lookup returns CDR1 SGDLS and CDR2 YYNGEE. CDR3 sequence reads: CASSVNPQEQFF.

The chain has TRBV5-1 and TRBJ1-1; the TCRdb call, TRBD1, lacks DNA for checking. The CDR3 extends over 16 amino acids. CDR1 and CDR2 (germline): SGHRS, YFSETQ. CDR3 residues: CASSLGQGRTNTEAFF. Complete variable domain (other parts from reference TRBV5-1 and TRBJ1-1): KAGVTQTPRYLIKTRGQQVTLSCSPISGHRSVSWYQQTPGQGLQFLFEYFSETQRNKGNFPGRFSGRQFSNSRSEMNVSTLELGDSALYLCASSLGQGRTNTEAFFGQGTRLTVV.

The rearrangement joins TRBV12-3 or TRBV12-4 to TRBJ2-1. The length of the CDR3 is 12 residues. CDR3 loop: CASSTALGEQFF.

The chain recombines TRBV20-1 with TRBJ2-3; there is no DNA to check the TCRdb D call of TRBD2. The germline CDR1 and CDR2 sequences are DFQATT and SNEGSKA (reference sequence). The CDR3 sequence is 15 residues long. This CDR3 is CSAPRGEGWADTQYF.

The chain joins TRBV7-9 to TRBJ2-7; TCRdb designates TRBD1, a call that cannot be tested without DNA. Germline CDR1 reads SEHNR; CDR2 reads FQNEAQ (reference sequence). The CDR3 contains 13 residues. Here the CDR3 reads CASSQRTGNEQYF.

Its frequency marks this clonotype as medium-sized (0.01 to 0.1%). The chain is built from TRBV6-5 and TRBJ2-4; TCRdb reports TRBD2, a call that lacks DNA to check it against. Germline CDR1 is MNHEY and CDR2 is SVGAGI. This CDR3 has 15 amino acids. The CDR3 is CASSPLREAKNIQYF.

This clonotype counts as medium-sized by frequency. The chain combines TRBV9 with TRBJ2-2; TCRdb names TRBD2, which stays unverified in the absence of DNA. The germline CDR1 and CDR2 sequences are SGDLS and YYNGEE. The CDR3 has 17 residues. CDR3 sequence reads: CASSAKPSGTNTGELFF.

V gene TRBV29-1 combines with J gene TRBJ2-2. Germline V gene lookup returns CDR1 SQVTM and CDR2 ANQGSEA. The CDR3 contains 13 residues. The CDR3 here is CSVGSPNTGELFF.

This rearrangement joins TRBV29-1 to TRBJ2-7. Germline CDR1 SQVTM, CDR2 ANQGSEA. CDR3 length: 11 amino acids. This chain's CDR3 is CSVEERYEQYF.